The rows below give T cell receptor beta chains drawn from one sample of a study of blood T cell repertoires in COVID-19. Here immunoSEQ multiplex PCR was the method, and the copy in TCRdb shows in-frame clones only, minus some. This table has about 54,000 clones, over 75% appearing once. Sequencing input: peripheral blood. These receptors were collected from a man aged 40-49 years with active COVID-19. CDR3s include the opening cysteine and the closing phenylalanine or tryptophan. The D gene is left open where the match is weak. Rows may omit the clone size; those that give it use once, few, many or a size class.

V gene: TRBV11-2
J gene: TRBJ2-6
clone size: once
D gene: TRBD2
CDR3 protein: CASSLQRGSSGANVLTF
CDR3 DNA: TGTGCCAGCAGCTTACAGCGGGGTTCCTCTGGGGCCAACGTCCTGACTTTC

V gene: TRBV11-3
J gene: TRBJ2-2
clone size: -
D gene: -
CDR3 protein: CASSPGTSYGTGELFF
CDR3 DNA: TGTGCCAGCAGCCCCGGGACTTCTTACGGGACCGGGGAGCTGTTTTTT

V gene: TRBV2
J gene: TRBJ2-7
clone size: -
D gene: TRBD2
CDR3 protein: CASSFRLAGVNPRSYEQYF
CDR3 DNA: TGTGCCAGCAGTTTTAGACTAGCGGGAGTGAACCCTAGATCTTACGAGCAGTACTTC

V gene: TRBV6-5
J gene: TRBJ1-1
clone size: few
D gene: TRBD1
CDR3 protein: CASSFRDSEAFF
CDR3 DNA: TGTGCCAGCAGTTTTAGGGACAGTGAAGCTTTCTTT

V gene: TRBV27
J gene: TRBJ1-5
clone size: -
D gene: TRBD1
CDR3 protein: CASSFTGADQPQHF
CDR3 DNA: TGTGCCAGCAGTTTCACAGGGGCTGATCAGCCCCAGCATTTT

V gene: TRBV24-1
J gene: TRBJ2-7
clone size: -
D gene: -
CDR3 protein: CATSESANLPYEQYF
CDR3 DNA: TGTGCCACCAGTGAGTCCGCGAACCTCCCCTACGAGCAGTACTTC

V gene: TRBV29-1
J gene: TRBJ1-1
clone size: -
D gene: -
CDR3 protein: CSVLQDTEAFF
CDR3 DNA: TGCAGCGTTCTACAGGACACTGAAGCTTTCTTT

V gene: TRBV27
J gene: TRBJ1-1
clone size: once
D gene: TRBD1
CDR3 protein: CASSFWGTGGRAEAFF
CDR3 DNA: TGTGCCAGCAGTTTTTGGGGGACAGGGGGCCGGGCTGAAGCTTTCTTT

V gene: TRBV28
J gene: TRBJ1-1
clone size: once
D gene: TRBD1
CDR3 protein: CATVDRADTEAFF
CDR3 DNA: TGTGCCACCGTAGACAGGGCCGACACTGAAGCTTTCTTT

V gene: TRBV2
J gene: TRBJ2-7
clone size: -
D gene: -
CDR3 protein: CASAEEGAGNEQYF
CDR3 DNA: TGTGCCAGCGCCGAGGAGGGGGCAGGAAACGAGCAGTACTTC

V gene: TRBV3-1/TRBV3-2
J gene: TRBJ2-3
clone size: -
D gene: TRBD2
CDR3 protein: CASRHTGTSGRASDTQYF
CDR3 DNA: TGTGCCAGCAGACACACCGGGACTAGCGGGAGGGCCTCAGATACGCAGTATTTT

V gene: TRBV10-3
J gene: TRBJ2-1
clone size: -
D gene: TRBD2
CDR3 protein: CAISGPPAGATYNEQFF
CDR3 DNA: TGTGCCATCAGTGGCCCGCCAGCGGGAGCGACCTACAATGAGCAGTTCTTC

V gene: TRBV5-1
J gene: TRBJ1-1
clone size: -
D gene: TRBD1
CDR3 protein: CASSSTQGAVTEAFF
CDR3 DNA: TGCGCCAGCAGCTCGACTCAGGGGGCAGTCACTGAAGCTTTCTTT

V gene: TRBV2
J gene: TRBJ1-1
clone size: -
D gene: -
CDR3 protein: CASSYLGGGTEAFF
CDR3 DNA: TGTGCCAGCAGCTATCTCGGGGGGGGCACTGAAGCTTTCTTT

V gene: TRBV28
J gene: TRBJ2-1
clone size: many
D gene: TRBD2
CDR3 protein: CASSLLAGGYEQFF
CDR3 DNA: TGTGCCAGCAGTTTACTAGCGGGAGGGTATGAGCAGTTCTTC

V gene: TRBV25-1
J gene: TRBJ1-2
clone size: -
D gene: -
CDR3 protein: CASSEEGRAWDYTF
CDR3 DNA: TGTGCCAGCAGTGAGGAGGGCAGGGCGTGGGACTACACCTTC

V gene: TRBV5-1
J gene: TRBJ2-3
clone size: -
D gene: -
CDR3 protein: CASSNGGAQGTDTQYF
CDR3 DNA: TGCGCCAGCAGCAATGGAGGGGCCCAGGGCACAGATACGCAGTATTTT

V gene: TRBV6-6
J gene: TRBJ2-7
clone size: -
D gene: -
CDR3 protein: CASSYEFYEEYEQYF
CDR3 DNA: TGTGCCAGCAGTTACGAATTTTATGAGGAATACGAGCAGTACTTC

V gene: TRBV6-2/TRBV6-3
J gene: TRBJ2-7
clone size: -
D gene: -
CDR3 protein: CASSYGIQGSHEQYF
CDR3 DNA: TGTGCCAGCAGTTACGGAATACAGGGTAGTCACGAGCAGTACTTC

V gene: TRBV7-2
J gene: TRBJ2-3
clone size: -
D gene: TRBD2
CDR3 protein: CASSLTSGGADTQYF
CDR3 DNA: TGTGCCAGCAGCTTAACTAGCGGGGGGGCAGATACGCAGTATTTT

V gene: TRBV2
J gene: TRBJ2-7
clone size: -
D gene: TRBD2
CDR3 protein: CASSPGLAGFNSYEQYF
CDR3 DNA: TGTGCCAGTTCCCCGGGACTAGCCGGGTTTAACTCCTACGAGCAGTACTTC

V gene: TRBV27
J gene: TRBJ2-7
clone size: -
D gene: -
CDR3 protein: CASSPTSFPYEQYF
CDR3 DNA: TGTGCCAGCAGTCCTACTAGCTTTCCCTACGAGCAGTACTTC

V gene: TRBV5-1
J gene: TRBJ2-5
clone size: few
D gene: TRBD1
CDR3 protein: CASSLGQGEIETQYF
CDR3 DNA: TGCGCCAGCAGCTTAGGACAGGGGGAAATAGAGACCCAGTACTTC

V gene: TRBV6-5
J gene: TRBJ1-2
clone size: -
D gene: -
CDR3 protein: CASTKLQAYGYTF
CDR3 DNA: TGTGCCAGCACCAAATTACAGGCCTATGGCTACACCTTC

V gene: TRBV5-6
J gene: TRBJ2-4
clone size: few
D gene: TRBD2
CDR3 protein: CASSLAGGPAKNIQYF
CDR3 DNA: TGTGCCAGCAGTTTAGCGGGAGGGCCAGCCAAAAACATTCAGTACTTC

V gene: TRBV5-6
J gene: TRBJ1-4
clone size: -
D gene: -
CDR3 protein: CASSLVRSRDEKLFF
CDR3 DNA: TGTGCCAGCAGCTTGGTACGCTCTCGGGATGAAAAACTGTTTTTT

V gene: TRBV5-1
J gene: TRBJ2-6
clone size: -
D gene: TRBD1
CDR3 protein: CASSRGQGNLAGANVLTF
CDR3 DNA: TGCGCCAGCAGCCGGGGACAGGGGAACTTAGCAGGGGCCAACGTCCTGACTTTC

V gene: TRBV19
J gene: TRBJ2-6
clone size: -
D gene: TRBD1
CDR3 protein: CASSWGTGVYSGANVLTF
CDR3 DNA: TGTGCCAGTAGTTGGGGGACAGGCGTTTACTCTGGGGCCAACGTCCTGACTTTC

V gene: TRBV7-2
J gene: TRBJ2-3
clone size: -
D gene: -
CDR3 protein: CASSLVGLVTDTQYF
CDR3 DNA: TGTGCCAGCAGCTTAGTCGGCCTAGTCACAGATACGCAGTATTTT

V gene: TRBV28
J gene: TRBJ1-2
clone size: -
D gene: -
CDR3 protein: CASSWRRGRGGYTF
CDR3 DNA: TGTGCCAGCAGTTGGCGGAGGGGACGGGGGGGCTACACCTTC

V gene: TRBV6-5
J gene: TRBJ1-3
clone size: -
D gene: -
CDR3 protein: CASSYSNPEPGNTIYF
CDR3 DNA: TGTGCCAGCAGTTATTCGAATCCAGAACCTGGAAACACCATATATTTT

V gene: TRBV20-1
J gene: TRBJ2-3
clone size: -
D gene: -
CDR3 protein: CSARKRDTQYF
CDR3 DNA: TGCAGTGCTAGAAAACGGGATACGCAGTATTTT

V gene: TRBV7-3
J gene: TRBJ2-1
clone size: -
D gene: TRBD1
CDR3 protein: CASSYGQGDYNEQFF
CDR3 DNA: TGTGCCAGCAGCTACGGACAGGGGGACTACAATGAGCAGTTCTTC

V gene: TRBV4-2
J gene: TRBJ2-3
clone size: few
D gene: -
CDR3 protein: CASSQVTLASSTDTQYF
CDR3 DNA: TGTGCCAGCAGCCAAGTAACCCTGGCTAGCAGCACAGATACGCAGTATTTT

V gene: TRBV11-2
J gene: TRBJ2-5
clone size: few
D gene: TRBD1
CDR3 protein: CASSLDGTGQETQYF
CDR3 DNA: TGTGCCAGCAGCTTAGATGGGACAGGCCAAGAGACCCAGTACTTC

V gene: TRBV7-8
J gene: TRBJ2-1
clone size: -
D gene: -
CDR3 protein: CASSLGLYNEQFF
CDR3 DNA: TGTGCCAGCAGCTTAGGGCTTTACAATGAGCAGTTCTTC

V gene: TRBV27
J gene: TRBJ1-5
clone size: -
D gene: -
CDR3 protein: CASSFRGYGNQPQHF
CDR3 DNA: TGTGCCAGCAGTTTTAGGGGATATGGCAATCAGCCCCAGCATTTT

V gene: TRBV5-4
J gene: TRBJ2-7
clone size: few
D gene: TRBD2
CDR3 protein: CASSLAWPSGTYEQYF
CDR3 DNA: TGTGCCAGCAGCTTGGCCTGGCCTAGCGGGACCTACGAGCAGTACTTC

V gene: TRBV7-3
J gene: TRBJ2-5
clone size: -
D gene: TRBD2
CDR3 protein: CASSLGTSGRETQYF
CDR3 DNA: TGTGCCAGCAGCCTAGGGACTAGCGGGAGAGAGACCCAGTACTTC

V gene: TRBV13
J gene: TRBJ1-1
clone size: -
D gene: -
CDR3 protein: CASSLRVLLNTEAFF
CDR3 DNA: TGTGCCAGCAGCCTCCGGGTCCTTCTCAACACTGAAGCTTTCTTT

V gene: TRBV7-8
J gene: TRBJ1-5
clone size: few
D gene: -
CDR3 protein: CASSLGTAGHSNQPQHF
CDR3 DNA: TGTGCCAGCAGCTTAGGGACGGCAGGGCATAGCAATCAGCCCCAGCATTTT

V gene: TRBV18
J gene: TRBJ1-1
clone size: -
D gene: -
CDR3 protein: CASSRSGEGAKKVEAFF
CDR3 DNA: TGTGCCAGCTCCCGCAGCGGGGAAGGGGCGAAGAAAGTTGAAGCTTTCTTT

V gene: TRBV5-5
J gene: TRBJ2-7
clone size: -
D gene: -
CDR3 protein: CASSFSPLGRSYEQYF
CDR3 DNA: TGTGCCAGCAGCTTTAGCCCCCTGGGGAGGTCCTACGAGCAGTACTTC

V gene: TRBV7-3
J gene: TRBJ2-7
clone size: few
D gene: TRBD2
CDR3 protein: CASSLTAGGPYEQYF
CDR3 DNA: TGTGCCAGCAGCTTAACAGCGGGAGGGCCCTACGAGCAGTACTTC

V gene: TRBV29-1
J gene: TRBJ2-5
clone size: -
D gene: -
CDR3 protein: CSPRVLETQYF
CDR3 DNA: TGCAGCCCGAGGGTATTAGAGACCCAGTACTTC

V gene: TRBV14
J gene: TRBJ1-1
clone size: -
D gene: TRBD1
CDR3 protein: CASSRDRGPAEAFF
CDR3 DNA: TGTGCCAGCAGCCGTGACAGGGGGCCCGCTGAAGCTTTCTTT

V gene: TRBV7-3
J gene: TRBJ2-5
clone size: -
D gene: TRBD2
CDR3 protein: CASSTGLAGVRETQYF
CDR3 DNA: TGTGCCAGCAGCACGGGACTAGCGGGAGTAAGAGAGACCCAGTACTTC

V gene: TRBV6-1
J gene: TRBJ2-7
clone size: -
D gene: -
CDR3 protein: CASSEMFSSYEQYF
CDR3 DNA: TGTGCCAGCAGTGAAATGTTTAGCTCCTACGAGCAGTACTTC

V gene: TRBV7-9
J gene: TRBJ2-5
clone size: -
D gene: TRBD2
CDR3 protein: CASSFRAGEGLETQYF
CDR3 DNA: TGTGCCAGCAGCTTTCGAGCGGGAGAGGGTCTGGAGACCCAGTACTTC